This T cell receptor beta chain was profiled in a study of cytomegalovirus exposure and HLA in healthy donors. The study's findings and limits: Both high specificity and high sensitivity reportedly marked the classifier's diagnosis of cytomegalovirus status. The investigators catalogued 150 or so TCR beta chains as cytomegalovirus-associated. Most TCR sequences were seen very rarely across donors, but some public TCRs occurred in many.

V was shortened by 3 bases and J by 7 bases, with 3 bases between the two germline ends. The CDR3 sequence is 11 residues long. Germline assignment: CDR1 LNHDA and CDR2 SQIVND (reference sequence). Libraries were prepared by immunoSEQ multiplex PCR; TCRdb keeps only in-frame clonotypes and omits some of them. Among about 130,000 clones listed, 80% to 90% were seen once. Donors came from a validation cohort of 95 to 150 subjects, distinct from the first 666-subject cohort. Concerning this clone itself: Antigen specificity is unknown.

This receptor was taken from a woman aged 25 to 39 in good health and CMV-seropositive. The chain has TRBV19 and TRBJ2-2; D not resolved. The source material was PBMCs. The CDR3, as DNA: TGTGCCAGTAGTATTCTCGGGGAGCTGTTTTTT. Its protein is CASSILGELFF.